The rows below give T cell receptor beta chains drawn from one sample of a study of T cell repertoires in cytomegalovirus infection. TCRdb reprocessed the reads with MiXCR, giving one entry per CDR3 protein. The table shows about 920,000 distinct CDR3 sequences, with around 32% occurring only once. Their specific antigens are unknown. Sequences were derived from cultured CD8+ T cells from PBMCs, sampled from culture after CMV antigen stimulation. The receptors here all came from a human donor in good health (CMV status not recorded). Some clones in this sample may be carry-over from other donors' samples. Each CDR3 is given without its conserved first and last residue. The D gene is left open where the match is weak.

>TRBJ2-1|TRBV18|TRBD2
ASSQGTSNEQF
>TRBJ1-5|TRBV29-1|TRBD1
SARTGEGQPQH
>TRBJ2-1|TRBV6-5|.
ASSRTSSHYSYNEQF
>TRBJ1-5|TRBV5-5|.
ASSLDRERNQPQH
>TRBJ2-7|TRBV20-1|.
SARDLAGAISYEQY
>TRBJ2-5|TRBV7-2|TRBD2
ASSPGLAGGEETQY
>TRBJ1-5|TRBV6-6|TRBD1
ASSSEGAGQPQH
>TRBJ2-1|TRBV12-3/TRBV12-4|.
ASSFDILGGYNEQF
>TRBJ2-5|TRBV7-9|.
ASRPRPDGLQETQY
>TRBJ1-6|TRBV19|.
ASTSTGDYSPLH
>TRBJ2-5|TRBV20-1|.
SASIDPWRKESQY